This T cell receptor beta chain was profiled in a study of T-cell memory formation after mild COVID-19. Study in general: For the most part, TCR clusters were specific to one donor. Findings and caveats of the study: For contracting clones, CD4+ ones sat mainly in CM and EM, CD8+ in EMRA. Prior to infection, memory already included some responding clones, suggesting cross-reactive memory joined.

Remarks on this clonotype: Antigen unknown.

TCRdb recomputed calls from the 5' RACE reads with MiXCR, one row per CDR3 protein. The repertoire has under 200,000 distinct CDR3 sequences, roughly a third of them found once; the top ten carry about 12%. With 3 bases removed from V and 5 bases from J, the gap between germline ends came to 16 bases. There are 15 residues in the CDR3. Germline CDR1 MGHRA, CDR2 YSYEKL. This receptor was obtained from an adult woman who had mild COVID-19 (a few samples of this study predate the infection). Cell type and time point are not known. Sequencing was performed on PBMCs or a T cell subset sorted from them (not recorded which). J is TRBJ2-5 and V is TRBV4-1; TRBD1 might be the D (6 bases). CDR3 DNA sequence: TGCGCCAGCAGCCAGGACAGAGGGATATTGGAGACCCAGTACTTC. This encodes CASSQDRGILETQYF.